The next 27 T cell receptor beta chains were all read from a single sample in a study of vaccination effects on CD4 cells after COVID-19 (dated by TCRdb to 2021 to 2024). These receptors' antigens are unknown. After approximately 11 days of culture, CD4+ T cells were isolated with the EasySep CD4+ T cell isolation kit. Libraries were made using the immunoSEQ multiplex PCR assay. Held by TCRdb, this immuneACCESS table contains in-frame sequences only and omits some clones. Under half of the omission traces to an unresolved V gene where checked; the cause of the rest is unknown. In this sample the table shows under 40,000 clones, 82% of which occur a single time. The ten largest clones represent about 2.7% of the sample. This specimen was CD4+ T cells from PBMCs cultured without peptide, taken before COVID-19 vaccination. The receptors originated from a human donor who received a COVID-19 vaccine.

This clone turned up a few times. The chain carries TRBV5-1 and TRBJ1-1; no firm D call. The CDR3 contains 16 residues. Trimming shortened V by 1 base and J by 0 bases, and 13 bases separated the two germline ends. Germline lookup yields CDR1 SGHRS and CDR2 YFSETQ. Written as DNA, the CDR3 is TGCGCCAGCAGCTTGCAGCCAGAAAATCTGAACACTGAAGCTTTCTTT. Amino acid sequence: CASSLQPENLNTEAFF.

The chain recombines TRBV30 with TRBJ2-5; 10 nucleotides agree with TRBD2. Germline V CDR1 and CDR2: GTSNPN, SVGIG (reference sequence). The V and J ends lost 2 bases and 5 bases, in that order; junction bases with no gene match: 8. This CDR3 is built from 15 residues. The CDR3: CAWSSSGGPTETQYF. In DNA form, the CDR3 reads TGTGCCTGGAGTTCTAGCGGGGGACCTACGGAGACCCAGTACTTC. Full variable domain (rest looked up from reference TRBV30 and TRBJ2-5): SQTIHQWPATLVQPVGSPLSLECTVEGTSNPNLYWYRQAAGRGLQLLFYSVGIGQISSEVPQNLSASRPQDRQFILSSKKLLLSDSGFYLCAWSSSGGPTETQYFGPGTRLLVL.

This chain links TRBV18 with TRBJ1-1; D is perhaps TRBD1 (5 bases). Germline CDR1 KGHSH, CDR2 LQKENI. Trimming left V 4 bases short and J 3 bases short, with 9 bases between. The CDR3 extends over 13 amino acids. The CDR3 region is CASSLGVDTEAFF. CDR3 DNA: TGTGCCAGCTCACTGGGGGTGGACACTGAAGCTTTCTTT.

This clone was seen a few times. As DNA, the CDR3 is TGCAGCGTTGACCTAGCGGGGGGGACCAATGAGCAGTTCTTC. This translates into CSVDLAGGTNEQFF. The chain joins TRBV29-1 to TRBJ2-1; TRBD2 aligns across 12 bases. CDR1 is SQVTM and CDR2 is ANQGSEA in the germline V gene. This CDR3 has 14 amino acids. V was pared by 3 bases and J by 6 bases, with 3 bases of the junction left unmatched.

V is TRBV6-6 and J is TRBJ1-5; tentatively, D is TRBD1 (6 bases). The CDR3 is made up of 13 amino acids. V dropped 5 bases and J dropped 7 bases, with 12 bases sitting between them. The germline V gene encodes CDR1 MNHNY and CDR2 SVGAGI (reference sequence). The CDR3 coding sequence is TGTGCCAGCAGTCCTAAACAGGGACAGCCCCAGCATTTT. Amino acids: CASSPKQGQPQHF.

The V call is TRBV19, the J call TRBJ2-6; 9 nucleotides agree with TRBD1. This CDR3 is built from 17 residues. Germline trimming cut 1 base from V and 6 bases from J; bases unmatched to any gene: 7. Germline V lookup: CDR1 LNHDA, CDR2 SQIVND (reference sequence). Written as DNA, the CDR3 is TGTGCCAGTAGTATAGCCGCCACAGGGGGCGAGGCCAACGTCCTGACTTTC. This sequence encodes CASSIAATGGEANVLTF.

The genes are TRBV5-6 and TRBJ1-5; the D gene is possibly TRBD1 (6 bases). Germline CDR1 SGHDT, CDR2 YYEEEE. The CDR3 is made up of 14 amino acids. Deletions cut 2 bases from V and 4 bases from J, with 10 bases between. Written as DNA, the CDR3 is TGTGCCAGCAGCTTCACAGGGTATAATCAGCCCCAGCATTTT. Translation: CASSFTGYNQPQHF.

The chain joins TRBV24-1 to TRBJ2-3; TRBD2 aligns across 7 bases. Germline trimming cut 3 bases from V and 5 bases from J; bases unmatched to any gene: 7. CDR1 and CDR2 from the germline V gene are KGHDR and SFDVKD. CDR3 length: 15 residues. The CDR3 sequence is CATSDPREVVDTQYF. The CDR3 nucleotides read TGTGCCACCAGTGATCCCCGGGAGGTAGTAGATACGCAGTATTTT.

The chain has TRBV7-9 and TRBJ2-5; 10 nucleotides align to TRBD1. In germline, CDR1 is SEHNR, CDR2 FQNEAQ (reference sequence). This CDR3 is built from 16 residues. Trimming at V came to 6 bases and at J to 2 bases, leaving 9 bases not matched to a gene. The CDR3 region has the DNA TGTGCCAGCAGTGAACCCGGACAGGGGGGACAAGAGACCCAGTACTTC. It yields the protein CASSEPGQGGQETQYF.

The J gene is TRBJ2-5, the V gene TRBV7-2, with a possible D match to TRBD2 (5 bases). V was pared by 6 bases and J by 3 bases, with 14 bases between. Germline V gene lookup returns CDR1 SGHTA and CDR2 FQGNSA. The length of the CDR3 is 14 residues. The CDR3 here is CASSHSGWKETQYF. The CDR3 DNA reads TGTGCCAGCAGTCATTCGGGGTGGAAAGAGACCCAGTACTTC.

The V call is TRBV18, the J call TRBJ2-5, with 9 bases lining up with TRBD2. Germline values: CDR1 KGHSH, CDR2 LQKENI. The length of the CDR3 is 14 residues. J gave up 5 bases and V 1 base, and 2 bases lay outside the gene matches. CDR3 protein: CASSPLSGGETQYF. CDR3 bases: TGTGCCAGCTCACCACTGAGCGGGGGGGAGACCCAGTACTTC.

The chain uses TRBV4-3 and TRBJ1-2; D remains unclear. V was clipped by 4 bases and J by 4 bases, with 19 bases between them. Germline CDR1 is LGHNA and CDR2 is YSLEER. The CDR3 consists of 16 residues. CDR3 bases: TGCGCCAGCAGCCCATATACGGGGTTTAAGGGCTATGGCTACACCTTC. Its protein product is CASSPYTGFKGYGYTF.

J is TRBJ1-3 and V is TRBV6-6, with no clear D. The length of the CDR3 is 15 residues. Trimming took off 3 bases at V and 2 bases at J, with 11 bases between the two ends. In germline, CDR1 is MNHNY, CDR2 SVGAGI (reference sequence). CDR3 sequence: CASSYQTPTGNTIYF. In DNA form, the CDR3 reads TGTGCCAGCAGTTATCAGACTCCGACTGGAAACACCATATATTTT.

This sequence joins TRBV5-5 and TRBJ1-2; D remains ambiguous. Trimming shortened V by 3 bases and J by 5 bases, and 23 bases separated the two germline ends. From germline, CDR1 is SGHKS and CDR2 YYEKEE (reference sequence). CDR3 size: 17 residues. CDR3 DNA sequence: TGTGCCAGCAGCTCAACTCCAAACCCCGGAGCCGGATATGGCTACACCTTC. Translating it yields CASSSTPNPGAGYGYTF.

This sequence joins TRBV6-1 and TRBJ2-4; D is possibly TRBD1 (5 bases). CDR3 length: 16 residues. The V gene's germline CDR1 is MNHNS and CDR2 SASEGT. Trimming stripped 4 bases from V and 3 bases from J, with 16 bases between. The CDR3 spells CASSGSYRPDKNIQYF. In DNA, the CDR3 is TGTGCCAGCAGTGGGTCGTACAGGCCGGACAAAAACATTCAGTACTTC.

The chain combines TRBV3-1 (or the pseudogene TRBV3-2) with TRBJ1-1; D gene unclear. The CDR3 sequence is 13 residues long. V lost 4 bases, J lost 4 bases, and 10 bases lay in between. CDR1 LGHDT and CDR2 YNNKEL come from the germline V gene (reference sequence). The CDR3 nucleotides read TGTGCCAGCAGCCCCGGGTGGGGCACTGAAGCTTTCTTT. Residues: CASSPGWGTEAFF.

The chain has TRBV27 and TRBJ2-3, with TRBD2 identical over 15 bases. The CDR3 consists of 20 residues. CDR1 and CDR2 from the germline V gene are MNHEY and SMNVEV (reference sequence). V dropped 7 bases and J dropped 2; count of bases not matched to a gene: 16. The CDR3: CASMLRTSGGAYLFTDTQYF. Here the CDR3 DNA reads TGTGCCAGCATGCTCCGGACTAGCGGGGGGGCCTACCTTTTCACAGATACGCAGTATTTT.

This clone ranks as large. The gene calls are TRBV7-4 and TRBJ1-5; 9 positions agree with TRBD1. The trim removed 7 bases at V and 6 bases at J, leaving 7 bases unmatched. CDR1 SGHVT and CDR2 SQSDAQ come from the germline V gene. There are 14 residues in the CDR3. The CDR3 here is CASTRTGAGQPQHF. Here the CDR3 DNA reads TGTGCCAGCACCCGGACAGGGGCGGGTCAGCCCCAGCATTTT. Full variable domain (rest looked up from reference TRBV7-4 and TRBJ1-5): GAGVSQSPRYKVAKRGRDVALRCDSISGHVTLYWYRQTLGQGSEVLTYSQSDAQRDKSGRPSGRFSAERPERSVSTLKIQRTEQGDSAVYLCASTRTGAGQPQHFGDGTRLSIL.

This clone showed up just a few times. The chain is built from TRBV19 and TRBJ1-1; D unclear. This CDR3 contains 14 residues. V was cut by 5 bases and J by 1 base, with 11 bases left in between. Germline assignment: CDR1 LNHDA and CDR2 SQIVND (reference sequence). CDR3 amino acids: CASSVGDPNTEAFF. The CDR3 DNA reads TGTGCCAGTAGTGTGGGTGACCCGAACACTGAAGCTTTCTTT. The full variable domain, with the rest looked up from reference TRBV19 and TRBJ1-1, is DGGITQSPKYLFRKEGQNVTLSCEQNLNHDAMYWYRQDPGQGLRLIYYSQIVNDFQKGDIAEGYSVSREKKESFPLTVTSAQKNPTAFYLCASSVGDPNTEAFFGQGTRLTVV.

The chain employs TRBV10-3 and TRBJ1-5; 10 nucleotides align to TRBD1. CDR3 length: 15 residues. J was trimmed by 1 base and V by 6 bases; bases with no gene match: 3. Germline V gene data show CDR1 as ENHRY and CDR2 as SYGVKD. CDR3 protein: CAIRPGQGSNQPQHF. CDR3 DNA sequence: TGTGCCATCAGGCCGGGACAGGGGAGCAATCAGCCCCAGCATTTT.

The CDR3 protein is CASRPDLERGKAFF. The DNA for the CDR3 is TGTGCCAGCAGACCCGACCTGGAGAGGGGGAAAGCTTTCTTT. The V call is TRBV6-6, the J call TRBJ1-1; perhaps TRBD1 as D (6 bases). V was shortened by 6 bases and J by 9 bases, with 20 bases between the two germline ends. Germline CDR1 and CDR2: MNHNY and SVGAGI (reference sequence). This CDR3 is 14 amino acids long.

The chain has TRBV19 and TRBJ2-5, with TRBD1 matching 7 bases. V gave up 5 bases and J gave up 3 bases; unmatched junction bases: 12. There are 16 residues in the CDR3. Germline V gene sequence: CDR1 LNHDA, CDR2 SQIVND (reference sequence). The CDR3 bases are TGTGCCAGTAGTCGACAAACCCCGACAGGGAAAGAGACCCAGTACTTC. Translation gives CASSRQTPTGKETQYF.

The sample holds one count of this clone. V and J are TRBV30 and TRBJ2-3; 10 nucleotides line up with TRBD2. Germline V gene sequence: CDR1 GTSNPN, CDR2 SVGIG (reference sequence). This CDR3 comprises 16 residues. J gave up 1 base and V 0 bases, and 4 bases lay outside the gene matches. CDR3 DNA sequence: TGTGCCTGGAGTGTGACGCTAGCGGGGGGCACAGATACGCAGTATTTT. The encoded protein is CAWSVTLAGGTDTQYF.

In this sample, this clone turned up once. The rearrangement uses TRBV2 and TRBJ1-1; D unclear. Germline values: CDR1 SNHLY, CDR2 FYNNEI. There are 13 residues in the CDR3. V shed 6 bases and J shed 1 base, with 9 bases lying between them. Written as DNA, the CDR3 is TGTGCCAGCAGGAAGGATCAGAACACTGAAGCTTTCTTT. The encoded protein is CASRKDQNTEAFF. The full variable domain, its missing parts supplied by reference TRBV2 and TRBJ1-1, is EPEVTQTPSHQVTQMGQEVILRCVPISNHLYFYWYRQILGQKVEFLVSFYNNEISEKSEIFDDQFSVERPDGSNFTLKIRSTKLEDSAMYFCASRKDQNTEAFFGQGTRLTVV.

V and J are TRBV6-4 and TRBJ1-6; D is undetermined. Per the germline V gene, CDR1 is MRHNA and CDR2 is SNTAGT. Trimming removed 4 bases from V and 7 bases from J, with 8 bases in between. This CDR3 contains 13 residues. This chain's CDR3 is CASSAVRNSPLHF. The CDR3 nucleotides are TGTGCCAGCAGTGCCGTAAGGAATTCACCCCTCCACTTT.

This chain joins TRBV7-9 and TRBJ2-3; D is unclear. Trimming left V 1 base short and J 6 bases short, with 5 bases between. This CDR3 spans 12 amino acids. Germline assignment: CDR1 SEHNR and CDR2 FQNEAQ (reference sequence). CDR3 sequence: CASSLVGDTQYF. DNA for the CDR3: TGTGCCAGCAGCTTAGTGGGGGATACGCAGTATTTT. Full variable domain (remainder filled in from reference TRBV7-9 and TRBJ2-3): DTGVSQNPRHKITKRGQNVTFRCDPISEHNRLYWYRQTLGQGPEFLTYFQNEAQLEKSRLLSDRFSAERPKGSFSTLEIQRTEQGDSAMYLCASSLVGDTQYFGPGTRLTVL.

A single count supports this clone. This chain joins TRBV3-1 (or the pseudogene TRBV3-2) and TRBJ2-6; D gene ambiguous. The CDR3 has 16 amino acids. The germline V and J ends were trimmed by 1 base and 4 bases, with 11 bases remaining between them. Germline values: CDR1 LGHDT, CDR2 YNNKEL (reference sequence). CDR3 amino acids: CASSQASGVGANVLTF. The DNA of the CDR3 is TGTGCCAGCAGCCAAGCATCAGGTGTAGGGGCCAACGTCCTGACTTTC.